The TCR beta chain under discussion was sequenced for a study of early T cells in non-severe SARS-CoV-2 infection. About the study: Whole-blood bulk RNA, unsorted, was sequenced, and chains were unpaired.

Germline assignment: CDR1 SEHNR and CDR2 FQNEAQ (reference sequence). V lost 2 bases to trimming and J lost 7 bases, with 9 bases between them. The CDR3 sequence is 12 residues long. Individual cDNA molecules received unique molecular identifiers. Each CDR3 protein gets one entry after TCRdb re-called the 5' RACE reads with MiXCR. The table shows tens of thousands of distinct CDR3 sequences, with roughly 12% occurring only once. The clonotype was recovered from an adult who was a healthcare worker with PCR-confirmed SARS-CoV-2 infection or an uninfected control (not recorded which). The sample was whole blood. The chain employs TRBV7-9 and TRBJ2-7; weak D call: TRBD1 (6 bases). The CDR3 spells CASSLPGTEQYF. In DNA form, the CDR3 reads TGTGCCAGCAGCTTACCAGGGACAGAGCAGTACTTC.